This paragraph covers one T cell receptor beta chain sequence. This clonotype was recorded a few times. Its antigen has not been determined. A read error may account for a junction end that differs from germline. Amplification of TCR beta CDR3 regions was carried out from RNA transcripts. For the first round of RT-PCR on the TCR CDR3, the HTBI primer set was used together with the Qiagen OneStep RT-PCR kit. Libraries were constructed in a second round of multiplex PCR, after which size selection and purification were carried out. Sequencing of the libraries was done on an Illumina HiSeq2000 using paired-end 100 bp reads. The original pipeline was this. Raw data were processed with SOAPnuke, discarding reads with adapters, uncalled bases, mean Phred below 15, or no exact constant-primer or identifier match. COPE v1.2.5 was used to merge high-quality paired reads, and clonotypes were defined as unique nucleotide sequences. MiTCR v1.1 was used to align clonotypes to the IMGT TRBV, TRBD and TRBJ reference segments. Only V-J combinations with frequency above 0.0001, covering 99% to 99.2% of repertoires, were analysed. A TCS score was defined as the ratio between F50 (clonal expansion) and ExV (chaos), using BLOSUM62-based TCRdist between CDR3 peptides within each V-J. Welch's t-statistics and random forest reduced 500 to 650 V-J features to 10 to 15, which were used in a naive Bayes classifier (R e1071). TCRdb ran its own pipeline on the public reads, namely fastp trimming at Q25 and MiXCR clone calling, and kept in-frame beta chains. Each record represents a unique CDR3 protein, reported with the most common genes and DNA among its rows. The V and J calls here are based on TCRdb, not the publication. The sample yields about 260,000 distinct CDR3 sequences; about 16% were counted once. The leading ten clones occupy around 30% of the sample.

The sample is drawn from a study of T cells in Graves' hyperthyroidism and ophthalmopathy (dated by TCRdb to between 2019 and 2020). In the study overall: Peripheral blood was collected at initial diagnosis, before any treatment. TCR V-J signatures able to tell the groups apart were searched for in a discovery cohort of 100 patients, of whom more than 40 had Graves' ophthalmopathy and 55 to 65 had stable Graves' hyperthyroidism. Whether ophthalmopathy could be predicted prospectively was tested in an independent validation cohort made up of under 20 hyperthyroidism patients plus 17 patients who later progressed to ophthalmopathy. The roughly 91 discovery patients were randomly divided into training and test sets at a 7:3 ratio. The study also compared thyroid tissue and blood T-cell repertoires from more than 5 Graves' hyperthyroidism patients. Following sampling, methimazole starting at 30 mg daily was given to hyperthyroidism patients, and high-dose intravenous methylprednisolone was given to ophthalmopathy patients. The paper describes TCR Vbeta CDR3 sequencing of roughly 130 peripheral blood samples, made up of 43 ophthalmopathy patients, some 76 hyperthyroidism patients and 17 progressor patients.

The full study reports these points: During validation, the model predicted progression to ophthalmopathy a median of about 6.3 months ahead of onset, with almost 71% sensitivity and about 72% specificity. No statistical method was used to set the sample size in advance, and investigators knew the group allocation. In cross-validation, a model built on a 13 V-J signature told ophthalmopathy apart from stable hyperthyroidism with 87.88% sensitivity and roughly 81% specificity, and in testing the same model reached 80%/75%. Most expanded thyroid clonotypes (frequency above 0.001) were also detected in blood, suggesting blood repertoires may reflect thyroid immune responses.

Moderately to severely active disease, a Clinical Activity Score of at least 3, a NOSPECS grade of at least 4, and a duration under 3 months were present in ophthalmopathy patients. Exclusion was applied to patients with uncontrolled infections, other autoimmune diseases, pregnancy or lactation. Clinical symptoms, serum thyroxine and TRAb, thyroid ultrasound, and orbital computed tomography formed the basis for the diagnoses. PBMCs were isolated from about 9.1 ml of fresh peripheral blood by Ficoll-Paque density gradient centrifugation. Trizol reagent was used to extract total RNA, and RNA quality was then checked on an Agilent 2100 Bioanalyzer. The TCR sequence derives from a woman under 30 with Graves' ophthalmopathy. Sequenced material: blood.

For the CDR3, the sequence is CAGRLLWDSYEQYF. In nucleotides, the sequence is TGTGCCGGCAGGCTGCTATGGGACAGCTACGAGCAGTACTTC. The receptor chain draws on TRBV27 and TRBJ2-7, with TRBD1 matching 7 junction bases. The CDR3 runs 14 residues from the cysteine to the phenylalanine. Just CDR3 DNA is preserved here, 42 bases in frame from base 1. As encoded in the germline V gene (reference sequence), CDR1 is MNHEY while CDR2 is SMNVEV.